This passage covers 5 T cell receptor beta chains from one sample sequenced in a study of T cells in Graves' hyperthyroidism and ophthalmopathy. The source material, RNA transcripts, was used to amplify TCR beta CDR3 regions. When the TCR CDR3 underwent first-round RT-PCR, the HTBI primer set was used. TCRdb called the multiplex PCR reads again in MiXCR, with one record for every CDR3 protein. The repertoire holds 250,000 or so distinct CDR3 sequences, 13% to 15% seen once, with roughly 31% in the top ten. The material sequenced was blood. The source of these receptors is a woman aged 45-65 years with Graves' hyperthyroidism that later progressed to Graves' ophthalmopathy.

This clonotype was found a few times. The chain has TRBV7-9 and TRBJ2-1; 12 bases map to TRBD2. Trimming took 2 bases from V and 8 from J; bases not matched to a gene: 13. The CDR3 has 18 amino acids. Germline CDR1 is SEHNR and CDR2 is FQNEAQ (reference sequence). The CDR3 region is CASSLRPRLAGGPHEQFF. The CDR3 nucleotides are TGTGCCAGCAGCTTACGTCCGCGTCTAGCGGGAGGGCCTCATGAGCAGTTCTTC. Looking up the rest from reference TRBV7-9 and TRBJ2-1 gives the full variable domain: DTGVSQNPRHKITKRGQNVTFRCDPISEHNRLYWYRQTLGQGPEFLTYFQNEAQLEKSRLLSDRFSAERPKGSFSTLEIQRTEQGDSAMYLCASSLRPRLAGGPHEQFFGPGTRLTVL.

The CDR3 spells CSATGDTAYGYTF. The CDR3 DNA reads TGCAGTGCTACAGGAGACACTGCCTATGGCTACACCTTC. The gene calls are TRBV20-1 and TRBJ1-2; no definite D call. Germline values: CDR1 DFQATT, CDR2 SNEGSKA (reference sequence). The ends were cut back, 4 bases at V and 4 bases at J, with 13 bases in the middle. The CDR3 totals 13 residues.

Notes on this clonotype: A much larger clone lies one base from this, so it may be a read error. This chain connects TRBV6-1 to TRBJ2-1; 10 bases line up with TRBD2. With V trimmed by 1 base and J by 7 bases, 4 bases remained unmatched. CDR1 is MNHNS and CDR2 is SASEGT in the germline V gene. CDR3 length equals 15 residues. Here the CDR3 DNA reads TGTGCCAGCAGTGAAGGGGTACTAGCGGGGAATGAGCAGTTCTTC. As protein: CASSEGVLAGNEQFF.

The rearrangement joins TRBV19 to TRBJ1-2, with D hard to call. Trimming pared 4 bases from V and 4 bases from J, leaving 10 bases between. The CDR3 runs to 13 residues. Germline assignment: CDR1 LNHDA and CDR2 SQIVND (reference sequence). The CDR3 loop reads CASSTDATYGYTF. DNA of the CDR3: TGTGCCAGTAGTACGGACGCCACCTATGGCTACACCTTC. Together with reference TRBV19 and TRBJ1-2, the CDR3 gives the full variable domain: DGGITQSPKYLFRKEGQNVTLSCEQNLNHDAMYWYRQDPGQGLRLIYYSQIVNDFQKGDIAEGYSVSREKKESFPLTVTSAQKNPTAFYLCASSTDATYGYTFGSGTRLTVV.

This clonotype was recorded at least ten times. The genes are TRBV6-1 and TRBJ2-7, with 9 nucleotides matching TRBD1. The CDR3 sequence is 14 residues long. Germline loops: CDR1 MNHNS, CDR2 SASEGT. V shed 6 bases and J 6 bases; nucleotides not matched to a gene: 9. This chain's CDR3 is CASRALQGAREQYF. The CDR3 region has the DNA TGTGCCAGCAGGGCACTACAGGGGGCGCGCGAGCAGTACTTC.